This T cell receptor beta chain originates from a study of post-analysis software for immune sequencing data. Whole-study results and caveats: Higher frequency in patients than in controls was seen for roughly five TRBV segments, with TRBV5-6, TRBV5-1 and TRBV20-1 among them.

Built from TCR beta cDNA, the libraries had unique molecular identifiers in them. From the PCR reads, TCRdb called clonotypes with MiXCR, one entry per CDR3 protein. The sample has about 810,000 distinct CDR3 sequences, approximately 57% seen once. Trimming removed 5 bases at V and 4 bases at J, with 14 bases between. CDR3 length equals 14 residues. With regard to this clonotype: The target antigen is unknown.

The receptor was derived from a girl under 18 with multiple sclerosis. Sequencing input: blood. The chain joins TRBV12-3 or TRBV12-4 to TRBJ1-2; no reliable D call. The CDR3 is CASSLADGIYGYTF. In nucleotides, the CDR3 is TGTGCCAGCAGTCTCGCTGACGGGATCTATGGCTACACCTTC.